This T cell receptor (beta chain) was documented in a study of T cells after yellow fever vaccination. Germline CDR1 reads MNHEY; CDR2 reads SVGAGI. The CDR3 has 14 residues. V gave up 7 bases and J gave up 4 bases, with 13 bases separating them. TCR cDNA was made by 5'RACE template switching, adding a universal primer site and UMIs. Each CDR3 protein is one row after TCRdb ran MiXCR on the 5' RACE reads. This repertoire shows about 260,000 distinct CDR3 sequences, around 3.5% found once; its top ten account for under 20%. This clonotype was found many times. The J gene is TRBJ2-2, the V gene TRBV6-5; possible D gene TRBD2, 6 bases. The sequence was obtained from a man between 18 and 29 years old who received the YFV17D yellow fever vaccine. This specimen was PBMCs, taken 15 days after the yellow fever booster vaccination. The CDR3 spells CASNPSGGTGELFF. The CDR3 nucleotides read TGTGCCAGCAACCCCTCCGGGGGCACCGGGGAGCTGTTTTTT.